The next 20 T cell receptor beta chains were all read from a single sample in a study of neurological immune-mediated disorders. Via MiXCR, TCRdb re-called the 5' RACE reads, giving one row per CDR3 protein. The profile shows about 58,000 distinct CDR3 sequences, about 2.5% of them singletons. The sequenced sample was PBMCs. The receptor source for this set is a man aged 45-65 years with multiple sclerosis.

The sample holds many counts of this clonotype. The J gene is TRBJ2-3, the V gene TRBV6-2 or TRBV6-3; tentatively, D is TRBD2 (6 bases). The CDR3 is 17 amino acids. Germline V gene data show CDR1 as MNHEY and CDR2 as SVGEGT. With 5 bases removed from V and 8 bases from J, the gap between germline ends came to 26 bases. Here the CDR3 DNA reads TGTGCCAGCAGTCACACATTCTCGGGGACTGGCGTGGTTACGCAGTATTTT. Translated, it gives CASSHTFSGTGVVTQYF.

This clonotype was observed at least ten times. The J gene is TRBJ2-5, the V gene TRBV7-2; 13 bases agree with TRBD2. J lost 4 bases, V lost 4 bases, and 9 bases had no gene match. Germline V CDR1 and CDR2: SGHTA, FQGNSA. The CDR3 runs to 17 residues. The CDR3 is CASSSRTSGGSGETQYF. The DNA for the CDR3 is TGTGCCAGCAGCTCCCGGACTAGCGGGGGAAGTGGAGAGACCCAGTACTTC.

This clonotype was seen a handful of times. V usage is TRBV6-2 or TRBV6-3 and J usage is TRBJ1-2; D may be TRBD1 (6 bases). Germline CDR1 is MNHEY and CDR2 is SVGEGT. Trimming shortened V by 6 bases and J by 7 bases, and 21 bases separated the two germline ends. The CDR3 spans 15 residues. CDR3 bases: TGTGCCAGCAGCCTTGGACAGCCGCATCGGTCTGGCTACACCTTC. Translating gives CASSLGQPHRSGYTF.

This clonotype was observed many times. The CDR3 nucleotides read TGTGCCAGCAGCAATCAGGGTGGTCAGCCCCAGCATTTT. It specifies CASSNQGGQPQHF. The rearrangement uses TRBV3-1 and TRBJ1-5, with D possibly being TRBD1 (5 bases). The CDR3 is 13 residues long. CDR1 and CDR2 (germline): LGHDT, YNNKEL (reference sequence). The ends were cut back, 5 bases at V and 6 bases at J, with 11 bases in the middle.

This clonotype was recorded at least ten times. The V and J genes are TRBV4-1 and TRBJ1-3; the D gene is possibly TRBD1 (5 bases). Germline assignment: CDR1 MGHRA and CDR2 YSYEKL. This CDR3 is built from 17 residues. Trimming left V 1 base short and J 0 bases short, with 13 bases between. CDR3 amino acids: CASSQAPRGLSGNTIYF. The CDR3 nucleotides are TGCGCCAGCAGCCAAGCCCCCCGGGGCCTCTCTGGAAACACCATATATTTT.

This clonotype was counted ten times or more. The V and J genes are TRBV6-5 and TRBJ2-1, with 7 bases matching TRBD1. V shed 0 bases, J shed 4 bases, and the junction held 6 bases outside the gene matches. This CDR3 region has 16 residues. CDR1 is MNHEY and CDR2 is SVGAGI in the germline V gene. The CDR3 here is CASSYSRGGKYNEQFF. CDR3 bases: TGTGCCAGCAGTTACTCGAGAGGGGGCAAATACAATGAGCAGTTCTTC.

There are many counts of this clonotype. The chain links TRBV5-1 to TRBJ2-5; TRBD1 agrees at 10 bases. CDR3 length equals 16 residues. V dropped 4 bases and J dropped 5; count of bases not matched to a gene: 11. Looked up from germline, CDR1 is SGHRS and CDR2 is YFSETQ. CDR3 amino acids: CASSTFRQGAQETQYF. The CDR3 DNA is TGCGCCAGCAGCACTTTCCGACAGGGGGCTCAGGAGACCCAGTACTTC.

This clonotype was observed at least ten times. This chain links TRBV7-2 with TRBJ1-1; 9 nucleotides agree with TRBD1. The CDR3 is 16 amino acids. V lost 5 bases, J lost 0 bases, and 7 bases stayed unmatched. Germline V lookup: CDR1 SGHTA, CDR2 FQGNSA. CDR3 in DNA: TGTGCCAGCAGCCTAGGACAGGGGAGATTGAACACTGAAGCTTTCTTT. Protein sequence: CASSLGQGRLNTEAFF.

This clonotype was counted many times. The chain is built from TRBV12-5 and TRBJ2-7, with D tentatively TRBD2 (6 bases). The CDR3 has 14 residues. From germline, CDR1 is LGHNT and CDR2 FRNRAP. Trimming cost V 8 bases and J 2 bases, with 16 bases left between them. CDR3 sequence: CASSSIGRPYEQYF. CDR3 DNA: TGTGCTAGTTCTTCCATCGGGAGACCCTACGAGCAGTACTTC.

This clonotype came up many times. CDR3 nucleotides: TGCGCCAGCAGCGCAGACAGGGGTCTGAACACCGGGGAGCTGTTTTTT. It encodes CASSADRGLNTGELFF. The chain uses TRBV5-1 and TRBJ2-2; 8 bases are a match to TRBD1. The V gene's germline CDR1 is SGHRS and CDR2 YFSETQ. V lost 4 bases, J lost 1 base, and 6 bases stayed unmatched. The CDR3 has 16 residues.

This clonotype has at least ten counts. This chain joins TRBV20-1 and TRBJ2-5; no definite D call. Germline V gene lookup returns CDR1 DFQATT and CDR2 SNEGSKA (reference sequence). This CDR3 has 14 amino acids. V was shortened by 0 bases and J by 1 base, with 9 bases between the two germline ends. The CDR3 is CSARDRSAQETQYF. The CDR3 nucleotides read TGCAGTGCTAGAGATCGTTCTGCCCAAGAGACCCAGTACTTC.

This clonotype was seen many times. This sequence joins TRBV6-1 and TRBJ1-6; tentatively, D is TRBD1 (5 bases). CDR3 length: 15 residues. V was shortened by 5 bases and J by 7 bases, with 15 bases between the two germline ends. CDR1 is MNHNS and CDR2 is SASEGT in the germline V gene. For the CDR3, the DNA is TGTGCCAGCAGTTACCTCAGGGATCCGAATTCACCCCTCCACTTT. Amino acids: CASSYLRDPNSPLHF.

A few counts support this clonotype. In this CDR3 the conserved last residue, phenylalanine or tryptophan, is missing, so a read error is likely. The CDR3 DNA follows: TGTGCCAGCAGCAATACCGGGACTAGCGGGGGGGCGCGAAACATTCAGTACTGC. Protein sequence: CASSNTGTSGGARNIQYC. The chain has TRBV27 and TRBJ2-4, with TRBD2 identical over 16 bases. V lost 6 bases to trimming and J lost 6 bases; unmatched junction nucleotides: 11. Germline values: CDR1 MNHEY, CDR2 SMNVEV (reference sequence). CDR3 size: 18 residues.

This clonotype occurred many times. V usage is TRBV20-1 and J usage is TRBJ1-6; D is unclear. This CDR3 has 17 amino acids. V was cut by 3 bases and J by 6 bases, with 21 bases left in between. Germline V gives CDR1 DFQATT, CDR2 SNEGSKA (reference sequence). CDR3 sequence reads: CSARSRRPNGVNSPLHF. The CDR3 DNA sequence: TGCAGTGCTAGGTCCCGACGACCTAACGGAGTTAATTCACCCCTCCACTTT.

At least ten counts were recorded for this clonotype. This chain links TRBV6-6 with TRBJ2-3; 7 nucleotides line up with TRBD1. CDR1 MNHNY and CDR2 SVGAGI come from the germline V gene (reference sequence). Losses at the gene ends were 7 bases for V and 1 base for J; bases not matched to a gene: 5. The CDR3 loop spans 14 amino acids. CDR3 DNA sequence: TGTGCCAGCACTCCCGGGACAGGCACAGATACGCAGTATTTT. This gives the protein CASTPGTGTDTQYF.

This clonotype was recorded at least ten times. The chain uses TRBV10-3 and TRBJ2-7; TRBD1 aligns across 9 bases. CDR1 and CDR2 from the germline V gene are ENHRY and SYGVKD. V trimming: 6 bases; J trimming: 6 bases; junction bases outside the gene matches: 6. CDR3 length: 13 residues. CDR3 protein: CAISETGGAEQYF. CDR3 sequence (DNA): TGTGCCATCAGCGAGACAGGGGGGGCCGAGCAGTACTTC.

This clonotype was found many times. This chain connects TRBV20-1 to TRBJ1-2; 9 bases fit TRBD1. The CDR3 loop spans 12 amino acids. In germline, CDR1 is DFQATT, CDR2 SNEGSKA (reference sequence). Trimming cost V 6 bases and J 9 bases; bases outside gene matches: 8. CDR3 residues: CSAQGQGQSYTF. CDR3 bases: TGCAGTGCCCAGGGACAGGGCCAAAGCTACACCTTC.

Many counts were recorded for this clonotype. J is TRBJ2-7 and V is TRBV6-2 or TRBV6-3, with 10 bases lining up with TRBD1. J gave up 5 bases and V 6 bases, and 4 bases lay outside the gene matches. Germline loops: CDR1 MNHEY, CDR2 SVGEGT. The CDR3 has 13 residues. This CDR3 is CASRRDRGDEQYF. DNA of the CDR3: TGTGCCAGCAGAAGGGACAGGGGAGACGAGCAGTACTTC.

This clonotype was seen at least ten times. V is TRBV5-1 and J is TRBJ2-5; tentatively, D is TRBD1 (5 bases). Germline assignment: CDR1 SGHRS and CDR2 YFSETQ. V lost 0 bases, J lost 3 bases, and 6 bases lay in between. The CDR3 runs to 13 residues. The CDR3 DNA is TGCGCCAGCAGCTTGGGACAGAAAGAGACCCAGTACTTC. Its translation: CASSLGQKETQYF.

This clonotype was found many times. The chain combines TRBV2 with TRBJ1-5; D call uncertain. CDR3 length: 13 amino acids. Trimming cost V 1 base and J 5 bases, with 6 bases left between them. Germline V gene data show CDR1 as SNHLY and CDR2 as FYNNEI. The CDR3 coding sequence is TGTGCCAGCAGTGAAGACAGTTATCAGCCCCAGCATTTT. Its translation is CASSEDSYQPQHF.